One sample yielded the 24 T cell receptor beta chains listed below, sequenced in a study of blood T cell repertoires in COVID-19. Profiled with immunoSEQ multiplex PCR; TCRdb holds only in-frame clones, not every one. The table records around 160,000 clones, about 88% of them present only once. What was sequenced was peripheral blood. These receptors all stem from a woman older than 75 with acute or convalescent COVID-19.

V gene TRBV11-2 combines with J gene TRBJ1-1, with a possible D match to TRBD1 (6 bases). Trimming pared 3 bases from V and 5 bases from J, leaving 19 bases between. There are 16 residues in the CDR3. Germline V gives CDR1 SGHAT, CDR2 FQNNGV. The CDR3 region is CASSFSPPTGATEAFF. The CDR3 DNA sequence: TGTGCCAGCAGCTTTTCCCCCCCGACAGGAGCAACTGAAGCTTTCTTT.

The chain carries TRBV29-1 and TRBJ1-4; TRBD1 matches 8 bases. V shed 0 bases and J 11 bases; nucleotides not matched to a gene: 2. Germline loops: CDR1 SQVTM, CDR2 ANQGSEA. This CDR3 region has 12 residues. The CDR3 nucleotides are TGCAGCGTTGAAGATGGACAGGGTAAACTGTTTTTT. Its translation: CSVEDGQGKLFF.

The gene calls are TRBV2 and TRBJ2-1, with 7 bases aligning to TRBD1. The germline V gene has CDR1 SNHLY and CDR2 FYNNEI. The CDR3 runs 12 residues. Trimming at V came to 5 bases and at J to 6 bases, leaving 1 base not matched to a gene. CDR3 in DNA: TGTGCCAGCAGTCGGGACAGCAATGAGCAGTTCTTC. Residues: CASSRDSNEQFF.

The chain uses TRBV4-1 and TRBJ2-2, with D hard to call. This CDR3 is 16 amino acids long. Germline V CDR1 and CDR2: MGHRA, YSYEKL. Trimming took off 1 base at V and 5 bases at J, with 14 bases between the two ends. The CDR3 DNA sequence: TGCGCCAGCAGCCAAGTTGCGGCTCGCGGAACCGGGGAGCTGTTTTTT. Its protein is CASSQVAARGTGELFF.

The rearrangement joins TRBV10-3 to TRBJ2-3; 10 bases map to TRBD2. The CDR3 is made up of 14 amino acids. V gave up 10 bases and J gave up 4 bases; unmatched junction bases: 8. The germline V gene encodes CDR1 ENHRY and CDR2 SYGVKD. CDR3 nucleotides: TGTGCCACCAAAGCGGGGGGGCCGTCAGATACGCAGTATTTT. Protein: CATKAGGPSDTQYF.

CDR3 in amino acids: CASSHNRDSAHGQYF. CDR3 sequence (DNA): TGTGCCAGCAGCCACAACAGGGACAGTGCCCACGGGCAGTACTTC. The gene calls are TRBV3-1 (or the pseudogene TRBV3-2) and TRBJ2-7, with 7 bases aligning to TRBD1. Per the germline V gene, CDR1 is LGHDT and CDR2 is YNNKEL (reference sequence). This CDR3 has 15 residues. V was pared by 3 bases and J by 9 bases, with 14 bases of the junction left unmatched.

This clone was recorded at least ten times. The chain couples TRBV30 to TRBJ2-7, with 7 bases identical to TRBD1. Trimming cost V 5 bases and J 3 bases; bases outside gene matches: 7. CDR3 size: 13 residues. Germline values: CDR1 GTSNPN, CDR2 SVGIG (reference sequence). The CDR3 loop is CAWGSGTDYEQYF. Written as DNA, the CDR3 is TGTGCCTGGGGATCCGGGACAGACTACGAGCAGTACTTC.

The chain recombines TRBV27 with TRBJ1-6; 9 bases align to TRBD1. Germline V gives CDR1 MNHEY, CDR2 SMNVEV (reference sequence). The CDR3 runs to 14 residues. The ends lost 6 bases at V and 5 bases at J; junction bases unmatched: 2. The CDR3 sequence: CASSTGGHNSPLHF. The CDR3 nucleotides read TGTGCCAGCAGCACAGGGGGCCATAATTCACCCCTCCACTTT.

The chain is built from TRBV11-2 and TRBJ1-1; D possibly corresponds to TRBD1 (5 bases). The CDR3 totals 16 residues. V dropped 6 bases and J dropped 1 base, with 18 bases sitting between them. Germline V lookup: CDR1 SGHAT, CDR2 FQNNGV. This CDR3 reads CASRRRGGPGNTEAFF. CDR3 in DNA: TGTGCCAGCAGACGAAGGGGCGGCCCCGGGAACACTGAAGCTTTCTTT. Based on the CDR3 plus reference TRBV11-2 and TRBJ1-1, the full variable domain is EAGVAQSPRYKIIEKRQSVAFWCNPISGHATLYWYQQILGQGPKLLIQFQNNGVVDDSQLPKDRFSAERLKGVDSTLKIQPAKLEDSAVYLCASRRRGGPGNTEAFFGQGTRLTVV.

This clone was seen more than once but under ten times. The CDR3 DNA follows: TGTGCCAGTAGTATGTCGATATTCGGACAGACGAACTATGGCTACACCTTC. It translates to CASSMSIFGQTNYGYTF. The chain joins TRBV19 to TRBJ1-2; TRBD1 might be the D (6 bases). CDR1 and CDR2 (germline): LNHDA, SQIVND (reference sequence). V lost 3 bases and J lost 2, with 19 bases in between. The CDR3 loop spans 17 amino acids.

The chain combines TRBV5-4 with TRBJ2-5; 8 positions match TRBD2. V dropped 0 bases and J dropped 1; count of bases not matched to a gene: 2. The CDR3 length is 15 residues. Germline V CDR1 and CDR2: SGHNT, YYREEE (reference sequence). The CDR3 loop is CASSLAGGAQETQYF. The CDR3 bases are TGTGCCAGCAGCTTGGCCGGGGGGGCCCAAGAGACCCAGTACTTC.

This clone was seen just once. The chain couples TRBV7-9 to TRBJ2-1; tentative D call: TRBD1 (5 bases). The CDR3 has 13 residues. The germline V gene encodes CDR1 SEHNR and CDR2 FQNEAQ (reference sequence). V was pared by 1 base and J by 10 bases, with 11 bases between. CDR3 residues: CASSLDRMGEQFF. The CDR3 region has the DNA TGTGCCAGCAGCTTAGACAGGATGGGGGAGCAGTTCTTC.

J is TRBJ1-3 and V is TRBV2; D gene ambiguous. The germline CDR1 and CDR2 sequences are SNHLY and FYNNEI. V lost 4 bases to trimming and J lost 0 bases, with 10 bases between them. CDR3 length: 15 residues. The CDR3 DNA follows: TGTGCCAGCAGTGCCGACTCAGACTCTGGAAACACCATATATTTT. Protein sequence: CASSADSDSGNTIYF. Filled out from reference TRBV2 and TRBJ1-3, the complete variable domain reads EPEVTQTPSHQVTQMGQEVILRCVPISNHLYFYWYRQILGQKVEFLVSFYNNEISEKSEIFDDQFSVERPDGSNFTLKIRSTKLEDSAMYFCASSADSDSGNTIYFGEGSWLTVV.

The chain employs TRBV11-2 and TRBJ2-5; weak D call: TRBD2 (6 bases). Between the trimmed V and J ends, which lost 7 bases and 6 bases, there was a span of 18 bases. The CDR3 runs to 14 residues. Germline lookup yields CDR1 SGHAT and CDR2 FQNNGV. The CDR3 here is CASTHAGRVKTQYF. The CDR3 nucleotides read TGTGCCAGCACTCATGCGGGAAGGGTAAAGACCCAGTACTTC. Using reference TRBV11-2 and TRBJ2-5 for the parts outside the CDR3, the full variable domain is EAGVAQSPRYKIIEKRQSVAFWCNPISGHATLYWYQQILGQGPKLLIQFQNNGVVDDSQLPKDRFSAERLKGVDSTLKIQPAKLEDSAVYLCASTHAGRVKTQYFGPGTRLLVL.

V usage is TRBV10-3 and J usage is TRBJ2-1, with TRBD2 as a possible D gene (5 bases). The V end was cut by 6 bases, the J end by 4 bases, with 10 bases between. Germline lookup yields CDR1 ENHRY and CDR2 SYGVKD. The CDR3 spans 13 residues. In DNA, the CDR3 is TGTGCCATCAGGAGGGCTTCTTACAATGAGCAGTTCTTC. It codes for CAIRRASYNEQFF.

The chain recombines TRBV18 with TRBJ2-2; 9 positions match TRBD2. CDR1 is KGHSH and CDR2 is LQKENI in the germline V gene. Unmatched junction bases numbered 10, after V lost 6 bases and J lost 5 bases. The CDR3 has 16 residues. The CDR3 is CASSLIAGEKTGELFF. In DNA, the CDR3 is TGTGCCAGCTCCCTTATAGCGGGAGAGAAGACCGGGGAGCTGTTTTTT. Filled out from reference TRBV18 and TRBJ2-2, the complete variable domain reads NAGVMQNPRHLVRRRGQEARLRCSPMKGHSHVYWYRQLPEEGLKFMVYLQKENIIDESGMPKERFSAEFPKEGPSILRIQQVVRGDSAAYFCASSLIAGEKTGELFFGEGSRLTVL.

This clone occurred a few times. V is TRBV28 and J is TRBJ2-7; D possibly corresponds to TRBD2 (7 bases). Trimming stripped 6 bases from V and 6 bases from J, with 15 bases between. CDR1 and CDR2 from the germline V gene are MDHEN and SYDVKM. The CDR3 has 13 amino acids. The CDR3 DNA follows: TGTGCCAGCAGGGGGGGGCCTTGGAGCGAGCAGTACTTC. Translated, it gives CASRGGPWSEQYF.

The chain carries TRBV5-1 and TRBJ1-2; D perhaps matches TRBD1 (5 bases). The germline V and J ends were trimmed by 3 bases and 3 bases, with 6 bases remaining between them. The CDR3 runs 12 residues. Germline assignment: CDR1 SGHRS and CDR2 YFSETQ. The CDR3: CASSWGDYGYTF. The CDR3 bases are TGCGCCAGCAGCTGGGGGGACTATGGCTACACCTTC.

The gene calls are TRBV28 and TRBJ2-7; no clear D gene. The germline gives CDR1 MDHEN, CDR2 SYDVKM. This CDR3 is built from 13 residues. V lost 6 bases to trimming and J lost 1 base, with 10 bases between them. CDR3 sequence reads: CASSSTTSYEQYF. For the CDR3, the DNA is TGTGCCAGCAGCAGCACTACATCCTACGAGCAGTACTTC.

The chain couples TRBV3-1 (or the pseudogene TRBV3-2) to TRBJ2-4, with 9 positions matching TRBD2. Per the germline V gene, CDR1 is LGHDT and CDR2 is YNNKEL (reference sequence). This CDR3 is built from 16 residues. The V and J ends lost 4 bases and 8 bases, in that order; junction bases with no gene match: 12. The CDR3 loop is CASSPAGGLWIDIQYF. As DNA, the CDR3 is TGTGCCAGCAGCCCCGCGGGGGGGCTATGGATCGACATTCAGTACTTC.

The chain links TRBV19 to TRBJ1-4; 7 nucleotides match TRBD1. The CDR3 length is 15 residues. V lost 5 bases to trimming and J lost 2 bases; unmatched junction nucleotides: 5. CDR1 and CDR2 from the germline V gene are LNHDA and SQIVND (reference sequence). The CDR3 is CASSEGALTNEKLFF. Written as DNA, the CDR3 is TGTGCCAGTAGTGAGGGGGCGCTTACTAATGAAAAACTGTTTTTT.

This chain connects TRBV13 to TRBJ1-6, with TRBD1 identical over 8 bases. CDR3 size: 15 residues. J lost 14 bases, V lost 5 bases, and 14 bases had no gene match. Per the germline V gene, CDR1 is PRHDT and CDR2 is FYEKMQ (reference sequence). Written as DNA, the CDR3 is TGTGCCAGCAGCGAGCGACAGGGGATTTTTGAGGCCCTCCACTTT. It encodes CASSERQGIFEALHF.

This chain links TRBV2 with TRBJ2-5; maybe TRBD2 (6 bases). This CDR3 is built from 12 residues. The V end was cut by 6 bases, the J end by 4 bases, with 9 bases between. The germline gives CDR1 SNHLY, CDR2 FYNNEI. The CDR3 coding sequence is TGTGCCAGCAGGGGGGGAGGAGAGACCCAGTACTTC. Encoded protein: CASRGGGETQYF.

V is TRBV5-1 and J is TRBJ1-5; 9 nucleotides agree with TRBD1. CDR1 SGHRS and CDR2 YFSETQ come from the germline V gene. The length of the CDR3 is 16 residues. With V trimmed by 0 bases and J by 8 bases, 9 bases remained unmatched. In DNA form, the CDR3 reads TGCGCCAGCAGCTTGGCCCCTACAGGGGGCGTGGAGCCCCAGCATTTT. This codes for CASSLAPTGGVEPQHF.